Below, 8 T cell receptor beta chains from the same sample are listed, as sequenced in a study of CD8 T cells in Susac syndrome. Reverse transcription of roughly 0.5 to 1 ug RNA used random hexamers. MiXCR was run by TCRdb on the immunoSEQ multiplex PCR reads, yielding one entry per CDR3 protein. The table lists approximately 200,000 distinct CDR3 sequences, more than 85% of them singletons. Sequenced input: CD8+ T cells from PBMCs. The receptors originated from a human donor with multiple sclerosis.

The chain combines TRBV4-2 with TRBJ2-7, with D unclear. This CDR3 region has 12 residues. The V end was cut by 1 base, the J end by 3 bases, with 4 bases between. The V gene's germline CDR1 is LGHNA and CDR2 YNFKEQ. The CDR3 region is CASSQANYEQYF. In DNA form, the CDR3 reads TGTGCCAGCAGCCAAGCCAACTACGAGCAGTACTTC.

This clonotype was seen only a few times. One end of the junction is discordant with germline, which a read error may explain. This chain joins TRBV5-5 and TRBJ2-3, with 9 bases aligning to TRBD2. The CDR3 consists of 15 residues. CDR1 and CDR2 from the germline V gene are SGHKS and YYEKEE (reference sequence). CDR3 bases: TGTGCCAGCAGCTTGGCGCGGGGGGGCACGGATACGCAGTATTTT. Amino acids: CASSLARGGTDTQYF.

J is TRBJ1-1 and V is TRBV29-1, with 8 bases lining up with TRBD1. V shed 4 bases and J 5 bases; nucleotides not matched to a gene: 6. CDR1 and CDR2 (germline): SQVTM, ANQGSEA. The CDR3 is 13 amino acids. The CDR3, as DNA: TGCAGCGTTGCAGGGGGCAAAAGGACTGAAGCTTTCTTT. The encoded protein is CSVAGGKRTEAFF.

V usage is TRBV7-8 and J usage is TRBJ1-1; 10 positions agree with TRBD1. Losses at the gene ends were 3 bases for V and 5 bases for J; bases not matched to a gene: 9. The V gene's germline CDR1 is SGHVS and CDR2 FQNEAQ. There are 16 residues in the CDR3. CDR3 loop: CASSFTRTGGRTEAFF. DNA for the CDR3: TGTGCCAGCAGCTTTACCCGGACAGGGGGACGGACTGAAGCTTTCTTT.

V is TRBV27 and J is TRBJ2-7, with 10 bases lining up with TRBD2. V lost 2 bases and J lost 5; bases outside the gene matches: 9. The CDR3 is made up of 16 amino acids. The germline V gene has CDR1 MNHEY and CDR2 SMNVEV (reference sequence). The CDR3 protein is CASSLPGAGGLHEQYF. The CDR3 bases are TGTGCCAGCAGTTTACCGGGAGCGGGAGGGCTCCACGAGCAGTACTTC.

This rearrangement joins TRBV5-4 to TRBJ2-3; 10 nucleotides line up with TRBD2. Germline V gives CDR1 SGHNT, CDR2 YYREEE (reference sequence). The CDR3 sequence is 15 residues long. V was pared by 7 bases and J by 1 base, with 6 bases of the junction left unmatched. CDR3 sequence reads: CASGSGTSGTDTQYF. The CDR3 DNA reads as TGTGCCAGCGGTTCCGGGACTAGCGGCACAGATACGCAGTATTTT.

The J gene is TRBJ2-5, the V gene TRBV10-2, with unresolved D. This CDR3 has 14 amino acids. Germline CDR1 is WSHSY and CDR2 is SAAADI. The V gene lost 4 bases and the J gene lost 4 bases, with 13 bases spanning the gap. The CDR3 DNA is TGCGCCAGCAGTGTGGACCCAAAACTAGAGACCCAGTACTTC. This translates into CASSVDPKLETQYF.

This chain uses TRBV7-9 with TRBJ2-5; D is ambiguous. The germline V gene encodes CDR1 SEHNR and CDR2 FQNEAQ (reference sequence). Trimming removed 10 bases from V and 4 bases from J, with 13 bases in between. The CDR3 has 12 residues. The DNA for the CDR3 is TGTGCCACCTCCAACCTTCGAGAGACCCAGTACTTC. This codes for CATSNLRETQYF.